Listed here is a single T cell receptor (beta chain). Its antigen remains unidentified. This sample was taken from a study of cytomegalovirus exposure and HLA in healthy donors. Whole-study findings and limits: CMV antigen specificity was confirmed in vitro for a few CMV-associated chains.

Trimming shortened V by 2 bases and J by 1 base, and 5 bases separated the two germline ends. The CDR3 has 14 residues. CDR1 and CDR2 (germline): SGHTA, FQGNSA. The donors were in the approximately 130-subject validation cohort, distinct from the 666-subject first cohort. The repertoire was sequenced with immunoSEQ multiplex PCR; TCRdb's copy has only in-frame clones and lacks some. The table includes roughly 120,000 clones, roughly 84% detected once. The chain uses TRBV7-2 and TRBJ2-2; D gene unclear. Material for sequencing was PBMCs. This sequence originates from a woman in her twenties or thirties in good health and CMV-seronegative. CDR3 DNA sequence: TGTGCCAGCAGCTTACAACTGAACACCGGGGAGCTGTTTTTT. Protein: CASSLQLNTGELFF.